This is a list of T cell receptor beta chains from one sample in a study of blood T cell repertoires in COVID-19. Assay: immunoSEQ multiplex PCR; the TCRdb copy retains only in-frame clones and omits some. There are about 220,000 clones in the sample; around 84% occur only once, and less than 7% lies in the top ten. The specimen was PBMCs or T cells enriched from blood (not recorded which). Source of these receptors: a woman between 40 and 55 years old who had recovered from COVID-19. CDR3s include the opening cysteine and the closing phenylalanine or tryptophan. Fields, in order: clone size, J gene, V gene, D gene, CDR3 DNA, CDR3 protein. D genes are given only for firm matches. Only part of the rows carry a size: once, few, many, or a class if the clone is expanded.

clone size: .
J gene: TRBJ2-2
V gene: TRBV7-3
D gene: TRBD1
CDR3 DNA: TGTGCCAGCAGCTTCCGACAGGGGGCGCCTACCGGGGAGCTGTTTTTT
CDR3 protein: CASSFRQGAPTGELFF

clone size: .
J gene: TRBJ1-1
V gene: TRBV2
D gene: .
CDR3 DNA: TGTGCCAGCAGTGATCCACCTATGAACACTGAAGCTTTCTTT
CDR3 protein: CASSDPPMNTEAFF

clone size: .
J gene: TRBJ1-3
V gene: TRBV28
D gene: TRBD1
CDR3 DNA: TGTGCCAGCAGTTTGGACAGGGACTCTGGAAACACCATATATTTT
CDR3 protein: CASSLDRDSGNTIYF

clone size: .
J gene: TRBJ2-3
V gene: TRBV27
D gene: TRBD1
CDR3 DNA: TGTGCCAGTTCTCCGGGACAGGGGCCCTCCGGGACTAGAGTCCGAAGGCAGTATTTT
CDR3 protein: CASSPGQGPSGTRVRRQYF

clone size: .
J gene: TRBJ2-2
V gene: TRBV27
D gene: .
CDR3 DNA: TGTGCCAGCAGTTTTAGGGGCGGGGAGCTGTTTTTT
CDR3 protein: CASSFRGGELFF

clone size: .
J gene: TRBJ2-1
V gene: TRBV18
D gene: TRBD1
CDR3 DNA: TGTGCCAGCACCGCCGGGACAGGGCGGTCCAGCGGGGTTTACAATGAGCAGTTCTTC
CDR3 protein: CASTAGTGRSSGVYNEQFF

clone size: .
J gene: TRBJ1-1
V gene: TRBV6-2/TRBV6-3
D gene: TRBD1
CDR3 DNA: TGTGCCAGCAGTTACTTATCGGGACAGGGGGACACTGAAGCTTTCTTT
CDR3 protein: CASSYLSGQGDTEAFF

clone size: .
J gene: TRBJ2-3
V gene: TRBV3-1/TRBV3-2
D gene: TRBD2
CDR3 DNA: TGTGCCAGCAGCCGTGGACTAGCGGACACAGATACGCAGTATTTT
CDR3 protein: CASSRGLADTDTQYF

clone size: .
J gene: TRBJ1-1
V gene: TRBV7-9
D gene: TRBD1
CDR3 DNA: TGTGCCAGCAGCCGGCAAGGGACAGTGAGTGAAGCTTTCTTT
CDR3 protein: CASSRQGTVSEAFF

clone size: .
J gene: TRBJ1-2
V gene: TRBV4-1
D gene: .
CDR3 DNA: TGCGCCAGCAGCCAAGTAGGTGTGGGCAGGCGCATCTATGGCTACACCTTC
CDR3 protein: CASSQVGVGRRIYGYTF

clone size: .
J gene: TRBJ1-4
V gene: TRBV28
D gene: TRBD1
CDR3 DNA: TGTGCCAGCAGGAGACAGGGGGTTGTTGAAAAACTGTTTTTT
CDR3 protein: CASRRQGVVEKLFF

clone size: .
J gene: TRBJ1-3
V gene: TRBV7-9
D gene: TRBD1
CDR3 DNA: TGTGCCAGCAGCTTGATACAGGGGGCGGGAAACACCATATATTTT
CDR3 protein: CASSLIQGAGNTIYF

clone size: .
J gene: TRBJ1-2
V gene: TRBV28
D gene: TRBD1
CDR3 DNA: TGTGCCAGCAGTTTATCCTACAGGGGGTTAAACTATGGCTACACCTTC
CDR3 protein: CASSLSYRGLNYGYTF

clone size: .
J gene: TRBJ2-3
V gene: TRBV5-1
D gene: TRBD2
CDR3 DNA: TGCGCCAGCAGCTCCGGACTAGCGGCTAGCACAGATACGCAGTATTTT
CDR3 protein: CASSSGLAASTDTQYF

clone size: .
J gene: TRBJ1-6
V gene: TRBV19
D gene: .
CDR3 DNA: TGTGCCAGTTGCACCCCGGGAGGCCAGGCGACCCTCCACTTT
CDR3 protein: CASCTPGGQATLHF

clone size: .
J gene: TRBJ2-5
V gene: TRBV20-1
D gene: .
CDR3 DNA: TGCAGTGCTAGTGTGTGGCGGACTATAGGGACCCAGTACTTC
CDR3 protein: CSASVWRTIGTQYF

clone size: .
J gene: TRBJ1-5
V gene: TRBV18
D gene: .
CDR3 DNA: TGTGCCAGCTCACCATCGCAGGGTGCCAATCAGCCCCAGCATTTT
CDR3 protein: CASSPSQGANQPQHF

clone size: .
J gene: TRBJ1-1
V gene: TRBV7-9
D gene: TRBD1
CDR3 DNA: TGTGCCAGCAGCTTTCTTACAGGGGGCACTGAAGCTTTCTTT
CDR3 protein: CASSFLTGGTEAFF

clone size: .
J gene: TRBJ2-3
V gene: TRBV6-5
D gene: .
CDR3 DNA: TGTGCCAGCAGTTACTCAGGTGACCGGGCAGATACGCAGTATTTT
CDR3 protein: CASSYSGDRADTQYF

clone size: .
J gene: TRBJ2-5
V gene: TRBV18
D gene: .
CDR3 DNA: TGTGCCAGCTCACTGACAGCCCAAGAGACCCAGTACTTC
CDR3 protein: CASSLTAQETQYF

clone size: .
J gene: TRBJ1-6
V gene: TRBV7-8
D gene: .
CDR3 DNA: TGTGCCAGCAGCTTAGTCGGCGCGGGATCACCCCTCCACTTT
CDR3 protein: CASSLVGAGSPLHF

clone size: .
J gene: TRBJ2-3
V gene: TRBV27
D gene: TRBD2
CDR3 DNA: TGTGCCAGCAGTTTAGGGACTAGCGGGGATACGCAGTATTTT
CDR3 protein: CASSLGTSGDTQYF

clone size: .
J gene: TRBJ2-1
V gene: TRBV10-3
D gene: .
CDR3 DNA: TGTGCCATCAGTTCAACCAGCGGGCACAATGAGCAGTTCTTC
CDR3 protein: CAISSTSGHNEQFF

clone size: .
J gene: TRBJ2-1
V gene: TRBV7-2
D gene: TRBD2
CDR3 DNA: TGTGCCAGCAGCCCGCGTAGCGGGGTGAGGGGGGGTGAGCAGTTCTTC
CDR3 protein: CASSPRSGVRGGEQFF

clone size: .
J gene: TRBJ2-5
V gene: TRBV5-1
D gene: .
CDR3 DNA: TGCGCCAGCAGCGCCTCGAGCGGGTCTAGCGCCCTCCAAGAGACCCAGTACTTC
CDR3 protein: CASSASSGSSALQETQYF

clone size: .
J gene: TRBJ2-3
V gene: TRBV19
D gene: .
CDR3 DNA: TGTGCCAGTAGTATAGGTGGAGCCACAGATACGCAGTATTTT
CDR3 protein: CASSIGGATDTQYF

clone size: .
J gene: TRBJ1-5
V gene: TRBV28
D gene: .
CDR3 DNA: TGTGCCAGCAGTTTATACAGAATTAGAAATCAGCCCCAGCATTTT
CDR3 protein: CASSLYRIRNQPQHF

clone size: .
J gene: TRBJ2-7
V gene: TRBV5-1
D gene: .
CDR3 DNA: TGCGCCAGCAGCTTGGACGTGGGCGCTGCCTACGAGCAGTACTTC
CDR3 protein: CASSLDVGAAYEQYF

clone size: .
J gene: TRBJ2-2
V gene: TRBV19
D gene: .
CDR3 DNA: TGTGCCAGTAGTATAGTTACAGCGGGTAACACCGGGGAGCTGTTTTTT
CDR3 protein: CASSIVTAGNTGELFF

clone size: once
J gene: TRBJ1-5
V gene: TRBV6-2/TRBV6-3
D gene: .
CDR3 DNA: TGTGCCAGCAGTCCCCATTCAGGGGGCAATCAGCCCCAGCATTTT
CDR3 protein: CASSPHSGGNQPQHF

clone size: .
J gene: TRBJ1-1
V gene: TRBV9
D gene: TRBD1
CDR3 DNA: TGTGCCAGCAGTAGATCCGGGACAGTGAACACTGAAGCTTTCTTT
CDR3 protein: CASSRSGTVNTEAFF

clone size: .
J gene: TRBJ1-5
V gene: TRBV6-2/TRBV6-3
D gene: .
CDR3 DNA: TGTGCCAGCACCCCCGGGCCCCCGCAGGGAACCAATCAGCCCCAGCATTTT
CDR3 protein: CASTPGPPQGTNQPQHF

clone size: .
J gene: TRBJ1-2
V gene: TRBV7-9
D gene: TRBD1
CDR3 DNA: TGTGCCAGCAGCGGCAGGGGGCCTGGCTATGGCTACACCTTC
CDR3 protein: CASSGRGPGYGYTF

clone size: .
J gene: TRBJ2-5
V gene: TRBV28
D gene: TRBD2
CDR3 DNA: TGTGCCAGCAGTACCACTAGCGGGAGGAGGGAGACCCAGTACTTC
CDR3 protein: CASSTTSGRRETQYF

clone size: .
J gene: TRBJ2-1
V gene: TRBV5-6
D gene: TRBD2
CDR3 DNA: TGTGCCAGCAGCCGGGTAGGCGGGAGGGCCTACAATGAGCAGTTCTTC
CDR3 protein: CASSRVGGRAYNEQFF

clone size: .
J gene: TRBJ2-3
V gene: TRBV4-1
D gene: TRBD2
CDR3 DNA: TGCGCCAGCAGCCAAGCCCCTAGCGGGAGTCCAGATACGCAGTATTTT
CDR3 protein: CASSQAPSGSPDTQYF

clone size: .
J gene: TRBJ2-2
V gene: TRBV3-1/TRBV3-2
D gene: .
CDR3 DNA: TGTGCCAGCAGCCAAGAGATGGGATGGGGGCGCGGGAGCCCGAACACCGGGGAGCTGTTTTTT
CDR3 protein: CASSQEMGWGRGSPNTGELFF

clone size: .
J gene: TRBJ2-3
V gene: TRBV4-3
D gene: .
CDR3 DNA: TGCGCCAGCAGCCAAGGGGGGGTAGATACGCAGTATTTT
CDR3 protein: CASSQGGVDTQYF

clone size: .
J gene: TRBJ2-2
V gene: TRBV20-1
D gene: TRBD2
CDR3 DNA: TGCAGTGCTAGTATTACTAGCGGGAGGGCGAACACCGGGGAGCTGTTTTTT
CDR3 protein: CSASITSGRANTGELFF

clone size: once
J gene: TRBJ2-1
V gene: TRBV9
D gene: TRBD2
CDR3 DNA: TGTGCCAGCAGCGTAGGAGCGGGAGTAGGCAATGAGCAGTTCTTC
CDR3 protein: CASSVGAGVGNEQFF

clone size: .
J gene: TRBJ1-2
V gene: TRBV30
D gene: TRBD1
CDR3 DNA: TGTGCCTGCCTCCCGGACAGGGGCTATGGCTACACCTTC
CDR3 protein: CACLPDRGYGYTF

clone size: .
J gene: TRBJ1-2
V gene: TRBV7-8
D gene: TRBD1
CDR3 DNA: TGTGCCAGCAGCTTCGCCTCGACAGGGGACTATGGCTACACCTTC
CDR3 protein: CASSFASTGDYGYTF

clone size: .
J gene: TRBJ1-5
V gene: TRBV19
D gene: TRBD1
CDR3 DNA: TGTGCCAGTAGTATACCGGGACAGGGAGGCTATAGCAATCAGCCCCAGCATTTT
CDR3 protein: CASSIPGQGGYSNQPQHF

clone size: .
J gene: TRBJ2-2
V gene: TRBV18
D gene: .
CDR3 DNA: TGTGCCAGCTCACCAATCGGGGAACGGGCGAACACCGGGGAGCTGTTTTTT
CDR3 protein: CASSPIGERANTGELFF

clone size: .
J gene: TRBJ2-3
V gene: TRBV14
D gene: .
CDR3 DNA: TGTGCCAGCAGCCAAGACAGGAACGAAAATACGCAGTATTTT
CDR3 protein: CASSQDRNENTQYF

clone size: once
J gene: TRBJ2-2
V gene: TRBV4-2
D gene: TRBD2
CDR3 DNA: TGTGCCAGCAGCCCCTACGAGGGACTAGCGGACTTCACCGGGGAGCTGTTTTTT
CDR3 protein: CASSPYEGLADFTGELFF

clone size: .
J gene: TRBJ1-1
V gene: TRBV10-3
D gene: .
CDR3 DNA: TGTGCCATCAGGCGGGGCCCAGCCTCGAACACTGAAGCTTTCTTT
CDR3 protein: CAIRRGPASNTEAFF

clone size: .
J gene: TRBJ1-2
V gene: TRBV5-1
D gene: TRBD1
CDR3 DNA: TGCGCCAGCAGCGAAACAGGGGGAGCTAACTATGGCTACACCTTC
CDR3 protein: CASSETGGANYGYTF